This T cell receptor (beta chain) was captured in a study of shared clonotypes between healthy human individuals. Study-wide results and limits: Read depth was anticipated to influence clonotype sharing among donors. Only a few donors were included, so the genetic and exposure-history diversity represented was limited. Compared with clonotypes that all four donors shared, non-shared clonotypes had lower generation probabilities.

Selected positively for CCR7 and CD45RO-negative, naive CD8 cells excluded terminally differentiated effector memory CD45RA+ cells. Clones were sequenced by immunoSEQ multiplex PCR, and TCRdb holds only the in-frame ones, with some missing. The sample lists 2 million to 2.5 million clones, more than 85% occurring once. Comments on this clone: Antigen specificity is unknown.

J gave up 0 bases and V 5 bases, and 10 bases lay outside the gene matches. The CDR3 has 17 residues. Germline V gives CDR1 LNHDA, CDR2 SQIVND (reference sequence). The chain carries TRBV19 and TRBJ2-5; the match to TRBD1 covers 9 bases. Source material: naive CD8+ T cells from PBMCs. The TCR was taken from a man aged 18 to 30 in good health. Some clones in this sample may be carry-over from other donors' samples. CDR3 in amino acids: CASSSKPGQGYQETQYF. CDR3 coding DNA: TGTGCCAGTAGTTCCAAACCGGGACAGGGCTACCAAGAGACCCAGTACTTC.